This T cell receptor (beta chain) was recorded in a study of T cells in Graves' hyperthyroidism and ophthalmopathy. Hyperthyroidism had been newly diagnosed in patients aged 18 to 65, and its duration was under 2 months. Predating any ophthalmopathy symptoms, the blood sample was taken at first hyperthyroidism diagnosis. Template material for amplifying TCR beta CDR3 regions consisted of RNA transcripts. Initially, a first-round RT-PCR of the TCR CDR3 employed the HTBI primer set. A single record per CDR3 protein comes from TCRdb applying MiXCR to the multiplex PCR reads. The data show roughly 400,000 distinct CDR3 sequences, 15% to 19% seen once. The table lists this clonotype with many counts. The CDR3 runs 13 residues. Germline V CDR1 and CDR2: SGHAT, FQNNGV. V lost 8 bases to trimming and J lost 4 bases, with 15 bases between them.

V is TRBV11-2 and J is TRBJ2-7; D remains ambiguous. The receptor's source is a woman aged 18-30 years with Graves' hyperthyroidism that later progressed to Graves' ophthalmopathy. The sequenced sample consisted of blood. CDR3 coding DNA: TGTGCCAGCGGCCCGTCGGCCAGATACGAGCAGTACTTC. Protein: CASGPSARYEQYF.